This is a list of T cell receptor beta chains from one sample in a study of regulatory T cells in long-lasting Graves disease. MiXCR, run by TCRdb on the multiplex PCR reads, gives a single entry per CDR3 protein. The sample consists of more than 450,000 distinct CDR3 sequences, around 15% of them appearing once. These same data were also listed under a study on T cells in Graves' hyperthyroidism and ophthalmopathy.

This specimen consisted of peripheral blood mononuclear cells (PBMCs), obtained at new diagnosis, from a patient treated with antithyroid drugs. The receptors were sampled from a man aged 35 to 55 with Graves disease. The conserved cysteine and the conserved F or W are not part of the CDR3 here. A D gene is named only where the DNA matches it firmly. The listing skips clone size in some rows; elsewhere it reads once, few, many or a size class.

clone_size	v_call	d_call	cdr3_aa
many	TRBV20-1	NA	SAKTGMNTEAF
many	TRBV20-1	NA	SASRSRTSTDTQY
few	TRBV28	NA	ASRENYNEQF
many	TRBV2	NA	ASRVGNQPQH
few	TRBV18	TRBD1	ASSPTTGGDYGYT
many	TRBV29-1	NA	SVGSGGGEQY
few	TRBV4-1	TRBD1	ASSQIGSGGTEAF
NA	TRBV5-1	TRBD2	ASSSVAGGTDTQY
many	TRBV3-1	NA	ASSQRGLAQY
NA	TRBV24-1	NA	ATSDQGWAGGLF
NA	TRBV4-1	TRBD2	ASSSSRTSLNEQF
many	TRBV12-5	TRBD2	ASGLYSGSGRTYEQY
NA	TRBV7-2	NA	ASSLSGVRNTEAF
many	TRBV28	TRBD1	ASSLWDRDYEQY
many	TRBV5-1	NA	ASSLGTEKTDTQY
few	TRBV13	NA	ASSPPGTSTDTQY
many	TRBV20-1	NA	RAKSGRGTEAF
many	TRBV7-3	NA	ASSLNGGRAYNEQF
NA	TRBV20-1	NA	SAVPRGAF
NA	TRBV2	TRBD1	ASRTTGAHPYEQY
few	TRBV5-6	NA	ASSLAPRDEQY
many	TRBV28	TRBD2	ASSRTSGNSEQF
many	TRBV5-1	NA	ASSLGGGSQETQY
NA	TRBV5-6	TRBD1	ASTGQGKETQY
many	TRBV12-3/TRBV12-4	NA	ASSQSRGYAF
many	TRBV5-1	NA	ASSSTVSNTGELF
many	TRBV5-1	NA	ASSWGQGGTSGRPGAIF
many	TRBV2	NA	ASSPVADTQY
few	TRBV6-1	TRBD1	ASREDRGRAKNIQY
many	TRBV28	NA	ASSLWGKRNEQY
many	TRBV5-1	TRBD2	ASSLLAGSSGELF
NA	TRBV5-1	NA	ASSLRVSGANVLT
NA	TRBV4-1	NA	ASSQGLGTEAF
many	TRBV28	NA	ASSLLGAINTEAF
many	TRBV7-9	TRBD2	ASSSRTSGRLEQY
many	TRBV28	NA	ASSSGSRRTGETQY
many	TRBV7-9	TRBD1	ASSLRDRGQKDYGYT
few	TRBV6-1	NA	ASSTLGAGATSGNTIY
NA	TRBV5-1	NA	ASKATNTGELF
many	TRBV2	TRBD2	ASSPGLAGGLDEQF
many	TRBV7-9	TRBD1	ASASAGGYEQY
many	TRBV12-3/TRBV12-4	NA	ASSLVQAGEQF
many	TRBV28	TRBD1	ASSSHRGQETQY
NA	TRBV6-2/TRBV6-3	NA	ASSHGTPGNTIY
many	TRBV11-3	NA	ASSLEANYEQY
many	TRBV28	TRBD2	ASSQVAGPSYEQY
many	TRBV12-3/TRBV12-4	NA	ASSLPPGGNEQF
many	TRBV11-2	TRBD1	ASSLGVQGATTGELF
few	TRBV5-1	NA	ASSYRRESTDTQY
few	TRBV16	TRBD2	ASSQHWTSGTYEQC
few	TRBV10-1	TRBD2	ASSSGSLSGELF
NA	TRBV5-1	TRBD2	ASSARLAASYEQY
many	TRBV28	NA	ASKKPGSFPTASNQPQH